The subject of this entry is one TCR beta chain. What antigen it recognizes has not been identified. The input lacks base qualities; no much larger clone sits a single base away. V lost 0 bases and J lost 5 bases, and the count of bases not matched to a germline gene is 6. The CDR3 runs 16 residues from the cysteine to the phenylalanine. The entry retains the CDR3 DNA only, 48 bases that are in frame from base 1. The germline V gene supplies CDR1 SGDLS and CDR2 YYNGEE. The data belong to a study of CD8 T cells in Susac syndrome (dated by TCRdb to between 2018 and 2021). With regard to the full study: Whether CD8+ T cell activation and differentiation in Susac syndrome was antigen driven was tested using repertoire sequencing. Broader findings and caveats from the paper: The number of individuals in the TCR sequencing and HLA analysis was acknowledged as relatively small.

RNA was extracted using the RNeasy kit, and roughly 0.5 to 1 microgram was reverse transcribed with random hexamers. The immunoSEQ multiplex PCR assay, which covers 54 Vbeta and 13 Jbeta segments, was used to amplify TCR beta CDR3 regions. Bias from PCR amplification was corrected by using a synthetic template baseline for primer optimization and for computational correction. Per the authors' processing: Reads were annotated to V, D and J genes per IMGT and analyzed with immunoSEQ Analyzer, keeping only productive sequences. Clonality was computed as one minus Shannon entropy normalized by log2 of the number of productive unique sequences. For each patient and control, public and private clones were evaluated among the 100 most prevalent clones. A clone was defined as Susac-specific if it was absent from the healthy and MS cohorts, from some 1,100 published viral clones and from other ImmuneACCESS disease sequences. TCRdb's own reprocessing of the public reads used fastp at Q25 and MiXCR and kept productive beta chains. Under each unique CDR3 protein, matching rows form one entry showing the most common genes and DNA. The V and J calls shown here were made by TCRdb, not taken from the authors' results. In all, the sample holds 200,000 or so distinct CDR3 sequences, and around 96% of those were seen once. Of the sample, just under 0.095% falls within the top ten clones.

Peripheral blood CD8+ and CD4+ T cells from healthy donors, Susac syndrome patients and multiple sclerosis patients were profiled by high-throughput TCR beta sequencing. The multiple sclerosis controls were treatment-naive patients whose relapsing-remitting disease, either stable or active, fulfilled the revised McDonald criteria. Bulk CD8+ and CD4+ T cells were purified by magnetic negative isolation, whereas CD8+ TEMRA cells were enriched by FACS. Blood was collected in EDTA tubes and processed within 24 hours, with PBMCs isolated through density gradient centrifugation. PBMCs destined for TCR sequencing were cryopreserved in liquid nitrogen and later thawed in a 37 °C water bath. The sorted or isolated CD4+, CD8+ and CD8+ TEMRA cells reached a purity of at least 90%.

The TCR was taken from a human donor with multiple sclerosis. Recombination connected TRBV9 to TRBJ2-5, with TRBD1 identical over 11 junction bases. The sequenced material came from CD4+ T cells from PBMCs. The CDR3 is CASSVASDRGRETQYF. The nucleotides are TGTGCCAGCAGCGTAGCCTCGGACAGGGGGCGTGAGACCCAGTACTTC. With the rest looked up from the reference TRBV9 and TRBJ2-5 genes rather than sequenced, the full variable domain is DSGVTQTPKHLITATGQRVTLRCSPRSGDLSVYWYQQSLDQGLQFLIQYYNGEERAKGNILERFSAQQFPDLHSELNLSSLELGDSALYFCASSVASDRGRETQYFGPGTRLLVL.